The present entry profiles one T cell receptor beta chain with its context. The sample belongs to a study of identical twins. Unique molecular identifiers were present on the cDNA, which also gained a universal primer site by template switching. From the 5' RACE reads, TCRdb called clonotypes with MiXCR, one entry per CDR3 protein. Seen here are 1.5 million to 2 million distinct CDR3 sequences, about 32% observed once, and the top ten hold 0.27%. V trimming: 1 base; J trimming: 0 bases; junction bases outside the gene matches: 7. This CDR3 is 17 amino acids long. The germline gives CDR1 DFQATT, CDR2 SNEGSKA (reference sequence).

The TCR was taken from a newborn girl in good health. Source material: cord blood. The chain couples TRBV20-1 to TRBJ1-4; TRBD1 aligns across 8 bases. CDR3 sequence reads: CSARGQGISATNEKLFF. In DNA, the CDR3 is TGCAGTGCTAGAGGACAGGGGATTTCAGCAACTAATGAAAAACTGTTTTTT.